This T cell receptor beta chain was sequenced in a study of T cells in Graves' hyperthyroidism and ophthalmopathy. Study at large: Peripheral blood was taken when the disease was first diagnosed, before any treatment began. Overall study findings and caveats: Ophthalmopathy cases were set apart from stable hyperthyroidism by a 13 V-J model.

Those patients with uncontrolled infection, other autoimmune disease, pregnancy or lactation were excluded. There are many counts of this clonotype. Its target is not known. V lost 1 base to trimming and J lost 12 bases, with 13 bases between them. The CDR3 has 13 residues. Researchers took RNA transcripts and amplified the TCR beta CDR3 regions from them. Using the HTBI primer set, a first-round RT-PCR was run on the TCR CDR3. In TCRdb, the multiplex PCR reads were re-called with MiXCR into one record per CDR3 protein. The data contain approximately 360,000 distinct CDR3 sequences, 20% to 25% of them singletons.

The genes are TRBV12-3 or TRBV12-4 and TRBJ2-1, with D possibly being TRBD2 (6 bases). The receptor was isolated from a man aged 50-60 years with Graves' hyperthyroidism. The source material was blood. The CDR3 DNA reads as TGTGCCAGCAGTTTAGATTTGGGGCGGGGGCAGTTCTTC. Translating it yields CASSLDLGRGQFF.